This T cell receptor beta chain emerged from a study of graft-versus-host responses after intestinal transplantation. The overall study: Induction using anti-thymocyte globulin, followed by tacrolimus and steroids for approximately 3 years, was given to all recipients.

Some clones are missing from TCRdb's copy, which holds only in-frame ones; the method was immunoSEQ multiplex PCR. The sample records fewer than 110,000 clones, 93% being singletons. Overall study results and limits: Allograft graft-versus-host to host-versus-graft clonal ratios ran high in patients with graft-donor T cell macrochimerism. Present in recipient marrow, GvH clones included some that appeared first in ileum or blood.

Looked up from germline, CDR1 is SGHDT and CDR2 is YYEEEE. The length of the CDR3 is 13 residues. V was cut by 4 bases and J by 6 bases, with 13 bases left in between. On this clone: Its target is unknown.

This receptor was taken from a human donor who received an intestinal transplant. The material sequenced was unstimulated CD8+ T cells sorted from spleen or lymph node cells, taken before intestinal transplant. This rearrangement joins TRBV5-6 to TRBJ1-1; D uncertain. This CDR3 reads CASSQDGGPEAFF. Written as DNA, the CDR3 is TGTGCCAGCAGCCAGGACGGAGGACCTGAAGCTTTCTTT.